The clone carrying this T cell receptor (beta chain) was observed a single time. This entry comes from a study of blood T cell repertoires in COVID-19. Across the study: Italy, Spain and the United States were the sources of the convalescent and acute COVID-19 samples. The analysed material was cDNA or gDNA that came from T cells, B-cell-depleted T cells, or PBMCs.

The V segment lost 5 bases and the J segment 6 bases; nucleotides outside the gene matches: 14. The CDR3 covers 16 residues. Looked up from germline, CDR1 is PRHDT and CDR2 is FYEKMQ (reference sequence). Authors' processing steps: The authors estimated nucleated cell counts from reference gene primer amplification. TCRdb's copy holds only in-frame clones and misses some; the assay was immunoSEQ multiplex PCR. V and J calls plus clone size are reproduced from that table; the DNA served to infer D and trimming. The data contain approximately 120,000 clones, roughly four fifths of them singletons. This clonotype was sampled from a human donor in a cohort sampled during active COVID-19. Sequenced sample: peripheral blood. The V call is TRBV13, the J call TRBJ1-1; 8 bases align to TRBD1. The CDR3 is CASSLWGFRGPPEAFF. The CDR3 DNA sequence: TGTGCCAGCAGCCTCTGGGGCTTCAGGGGGCCCCCTGAAGCTTTCTTT.